The 5 T cell receptor beta chains given below trace back to one sample, sequenced in a study of response to subunit inactivated influenza vaccine. TCRdb re-called the RT-PCR reads with MiXCR, one entry per CDR3 protein. This sample has under 200,000 distinct CDR3 sequences, with around 10% found just once. Sequenced material: CD8+ T cells sorted from PBMCs, taken about 23 months after vaccination. These receptors were collected from a man between 50 and 69 years old who received an inactivated influenza vaccine.

As concerns this clonotype: A much larger clonotype is one base distant, so this may be a read error. The rearrangement joins TRBV6-2 or TRBV6-3 to TRBJ2-3; TRBD1 matches 9 bases. The germline V gene has CDR1 MNHEY and CDR2 SVGEGT. This CDR3 region has 15 residues. J was trimmed by 5 bases and V by 5 bases; bases with no gene match: 8. The CDR3 reads CASSVTGGVLDTQYF. For the CDR3, the DNA is TGTGCCAGCAGTGTAACAGGGGGCGTTCTAGATACGCAGTATTTT.

The chain is built from TRBV5-1 and TRBJ2-3; either TRBD1 or TRBD2 may supply D (5 bases each). The CDR3 totals 16 residues. Between the trimmed V and J ends, which lost 4 bases and 2 bases, there was a span of 17 bases. Germline V CDR1 and CDR2: SGHRS, YFSETQ. DNA for the CDR3: TGCGCCAGCAGCGGGGTCCGGGACGAAATCACAGATACGCAGTATTTT. Encoded protein: CASSGVRDEITDTQYF. Full variable domain (remainder filled in from reference TRBV5-1 and TRBJ2-3): KAGVTQTPRYLIKTRGQQVTLSCSPISGHRSVSWYQQTPGQGLQFLFEYFSETQRNKGNFPGRFSGRQFSNSRSEMNVSTLELGDSALYLCASSGVRDEITDTQYFGPGTRLTVL.

This sequence joins TRBV5-1 and TRBJ2-1; 7 bases match TRBD1. CDR1 is SGHRS and CDR2 is YFSETQ in the germline V gene. V shed 6 bases, J shed 0 bases, and the junction held 9 bases outside the gene matches. This CDR3 is built from 16 residues. The CDR3 DNA reads TGCGCCAGCAACACAAGACAGGGTAGCTCCTACAATGAGCAGTTCTTC. This encodes CASNTRQGSSYNEQFF.

This clonotype was detected a few times. The J gene is TRBJ2-7, the V gene TRBV6-5; D gene uncertain. Looked up from germline, CDR1 is MNHEY and CDR2 is SVGAGI. This CDR3 is 14 amino acids long. Trimming took off 0 bases at V and 6 bases at J, with 12 bases between the two ends. The chain's CDR3 is CASSYSQIGFEQYF. In DNA form, the CDR3 reads TGTGCCAGCAGTTACTCGCAGATCGGGTTCGAGCAGTACTTC.

This clonotype was observed a few times. This rearrangement joins TRBV6-2 or TRBV6-3 to TRBJ2-1; TRBD2 matches at 9 bases. With V trimmed by 7 bases and J by 5 bases, 3 bases remained unmatched. Germline V lookup: CDR1 MNHEY, CDR2 SVGEGT. This CDR3 comprises 13 residues. CDR3 protein: CASTRTSDNEQFF. The CDR3 DNA is TGTGCCAGCACCCGGACTAGCGACAATGAGCAGTTCTTC.